The 9 T cell receptor beta chains given below trace back to one sample, sequenced in a study of control samples from healthy donors and cancer patients. TCRdb keeps only in-frame clones here, not all; method: immunoSEQ multiplex PCR. Of 95,000 to 100,000 clones listed, 82% were seen once; the top ten hold approximately 2%. The source material was blood. The receptors stem from a man between 60 and 75 years old in good health.

The chain links TRBV5-1 to TRBJ2-7; 11 bases line up with TRBD1. V shed 0 bases, J shed 6 bases, and the junction held 5 bases outside the gene matches. Germline V gives CDR1 SGHRS, CDR2 YFSETQ. There are 15 residues in the CDR3. CDR3 sequence (DNA): TGCGCCAGCAGCTTGGCCACCGGGACAGGGGGCGAGCAGTACTTC. This translates into CASSLATGTGGEQYF. The variable domain in full, with the rest retrieved from reference TRBV5-1 and TRBJ2-7, is KAGVTQTPRYLIKTRGQQVTLSCSPISGHRSVSWYQQTPGQGLQFLFEYFSETQRNKGNFPGRFSGRQFSNSRSEMNVSTLELGDSALYLCASSLATGTGGEQYFGPGTRLTVT.

The J gene is TRBJ1-1, the V gene TRBV4-1; D unclear. The CDR3 totals 14 residues. Germline V gives CDR1 MGHRA, CDR2 YSYEKL. V lost 3 bases and J lost 1, with 9 bases in between. CDR3 region: CASSHTFQNTEAFF. CDR3 coding DNA: TGCGCCAGCAGCCACACTTTTCAGAACACTGAAGCTTTCTTT.

CDR3 nucleotide sequence: TGCGCCAGCAGTGCCCGACAGGGACCCTACGAGCAGTACTTC. Translating gives CASSARQGPYEQYF. The chain uses TRBV10-1 and TRBJ2-7; 7 nucleotides align to TRBD1. CDR1 WNHNN and CDR2 SYGVQD come from the germline V gene (reference sequence). The trim removed 4 bases at V and 2 bases at J, leaving 5 bases unmatched. The CDR3 has 14 residues.

CDR3: CASSVGGGRRVTGELFF. The CDR3 DNA reads TGTGCCAGCAGCGTAGGAGGGGGGCGCAGGGTCACCGGGGAGCTGTTTTTT. The chain combines TRBV9 with TRBJ2-2; D may be TRBD1 or TRBD2 (6 bases each). CDR1 SGDLS and CDR2 YYNGEE come from the germline V gene. The V end was cut by 0 bases, the J end by 4 bases, with 16 bases between. The CDR3 consists of 17 residues. Full variable domain (missing parts from reference TRBV9 and TRBJ2-2): DSGVTQTPKHLITATGQRVTLRCSPRSGDLSVYWYQQSLDQGLQFLIQYYNGEERAKGNILERFSAQQFPDLHSELNLSSLELGDSALYFCASSVGGGRRVTGELFFGEGSRLTVL.

This clone has a handful of counts. The chain links TRBV18 to TRBJ1-2, with a possible D match to TRBD1 (5 bases). The CDR3 sequence is 13 residues long. The V gene's germline CDR1 is KGHSH and CDR2 LQKENI. The ends were cut back, 3 bases at V and 4 bases at J, with 9 bases in the middle. This chain's CDR3 is CASSPQGLYGYTF. CDR3 DNA: TGTGCCAGCTCACCTCAGGGCCTCTATGGCTACACCTTC.

The J gene is TRBJ2-5, the V gene TRBV18; the D is unclear. V was cut by 6 bases and J by 1 base, with 9 bases left in between. This CDR3 is built from 13 residues. Germline-derived CDR1 and CDR2 are KGHSH and LQKENI. The CDR3 sequence: CASSPSGQETQYF. The CDR3 DNA reads as TGTGCCAGCTCTCCCTCGGGCCAAGAGACCCAGTACTTC.

The chain has TRBV14 and TRBJ2-7; D might be TRBD2 (6 bases). The ends were cut back, 4 bases at V and 4 bases at J, with 20 bases in the middle. The CDR3 runs 16 residues. CDR1 is SGHDN and CDR2 is FVKESK in the germline V gene. This CDR3 is CASSRKAGNKWYEQYF. CDR3 sequence (DNA): TGTGCCAGCAGCCGCAAGGCGGGAAACAAATGGTACGAGCAGTACTTC. Variable domain in full (rest from reference TRBV14 and TRBJ2-7): EAGVTQFPSHSVIEKGQTVTLRCDPISGHDNLYWYRRVMGKEIKFLLHFVKESKQDESGMPNNRFLAERTGGTYSTLKVQPAELEDSGVYFCASSRKAGNKWYEQYFGPGTRLTVT.

This clone was seen a single time. The chain combines TRBV29-1 with TRBJ1-1; D is possibly TRBD1 (5 bases). Germline lookup yields CDR1 SQVTM and CDR2 ANQGSEA. Deletions cut 5 bases from V and 8 bases from J, with 12 bases between. The CDR3 runs to 11 residues. CDR3 sequence reads: CSVTPDSEAFF. CDR3 sequence (DNA): TGCAGCGTTACGCCAGACAGCGAAGCTTTCTTT.

This chain uses TRBV24-1 with TRBJ2-3; D could derive from TRBD1 or TRBD2 (5 bases each). The germline V gene has CDR1 KGHDR and CDR2 SFDVKD. The CDR3 has 18 amino acids. Between the trimmed V and J ends, which lost 5 bases and 6 bases, there was a span of 26 bases. The DNA for the CDR3 is TGTGCCACCAGTGCGGGCGGGCAGAGGCAGTCAGAGGGGGATACGCAGTATTTT. It encodes CATSAGGQRQSEGDTQYF.